This TCR beta chain comes out of a study of blood T cell repertoires in COVID-19. Original processing notes: Reference gene primer amplification gave nucleated cell count estimates. Clones were read by immunoSEQ multiplex PCR, and TCRdb kept only the in-frame ones, dropping some. V and J calls and clone size are as listed in that table; D and trimming were resolved from the DNA. The sample lists under 200,000 clones, just over 90% seen once, with roughly 2.1% in the top ten. Input material: peripheral blood. The sequence came from a man aged 18 to 29 with acute or convalescent COVID-19.

The CDR3 spells CASSQPRETQYF. The CDR3 DNA sequence: TGCGCCAGCAGCCAACCCAGAGAGACCCAGTACTTC. The chain combines TRBV4-1 with TRBJ2-5; D is unresolved. This CDR3 contains 12 residues. Germline V CDR1 and CDR2: MGHRA, YSYEKL. Trimming left V 2 bases short and J 4 bases short, with 5 bases between.